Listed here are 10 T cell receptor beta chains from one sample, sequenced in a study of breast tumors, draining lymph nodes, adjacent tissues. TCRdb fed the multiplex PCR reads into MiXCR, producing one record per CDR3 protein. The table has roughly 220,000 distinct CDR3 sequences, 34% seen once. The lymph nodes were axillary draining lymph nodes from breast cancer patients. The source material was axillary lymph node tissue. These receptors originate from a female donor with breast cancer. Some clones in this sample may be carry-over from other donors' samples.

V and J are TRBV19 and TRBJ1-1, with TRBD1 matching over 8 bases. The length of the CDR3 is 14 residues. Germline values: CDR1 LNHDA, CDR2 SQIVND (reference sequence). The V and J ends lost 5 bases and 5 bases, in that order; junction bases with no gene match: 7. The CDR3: CASSSQGADTEAFF. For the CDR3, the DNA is TGTGCCAGTAGTTCCCAGGGGGCGGATACTGAAGCTTTCTTT.

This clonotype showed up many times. CDR3 nucleotide sequence: TGCGCCAGCAGTGGGGAGCTAGCGGGGGGGGATGAGCAGTTCTTC. Translating it yields CASSGELAGGDEQFF. The gene calls are TRBV10-2 and TRBJ2-1; 12 bases fit TRBD2. This CDR3 is built from 15 residues. Trimming took 4 bases from V and 8 from J; bases not matched to a gene: 6. CDR1 and CDR2 (germline): WSHSY, SAAADI.

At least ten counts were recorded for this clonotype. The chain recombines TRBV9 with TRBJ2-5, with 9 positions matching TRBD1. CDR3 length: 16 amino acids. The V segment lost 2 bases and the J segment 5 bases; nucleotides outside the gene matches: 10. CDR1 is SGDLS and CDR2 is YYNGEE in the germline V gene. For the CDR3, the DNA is TGTGCCAGCAGCGTTAACCCGGACAGGGGAGTGGAGACCCAGTACTTC. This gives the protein CASSVNPDRGVETQYF.

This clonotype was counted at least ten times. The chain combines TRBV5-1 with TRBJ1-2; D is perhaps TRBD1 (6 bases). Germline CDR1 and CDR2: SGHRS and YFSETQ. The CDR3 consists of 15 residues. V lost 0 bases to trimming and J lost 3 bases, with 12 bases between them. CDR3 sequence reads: CASSLEGESDYGYTF. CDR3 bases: TGCGCCAGCAGCTTGGAGGGGGAATCGGACTATGGCTACACCTTC.

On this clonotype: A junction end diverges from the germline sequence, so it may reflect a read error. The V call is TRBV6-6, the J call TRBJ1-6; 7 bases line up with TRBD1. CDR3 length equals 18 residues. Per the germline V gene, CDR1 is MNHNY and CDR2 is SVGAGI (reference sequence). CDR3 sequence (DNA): TGTGCCAGCAGTAAACAGGGAAGGGGGCAATTCTATAATTCATCCCTCCACTTT. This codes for CASSKQGRGQFYNSSLHF.

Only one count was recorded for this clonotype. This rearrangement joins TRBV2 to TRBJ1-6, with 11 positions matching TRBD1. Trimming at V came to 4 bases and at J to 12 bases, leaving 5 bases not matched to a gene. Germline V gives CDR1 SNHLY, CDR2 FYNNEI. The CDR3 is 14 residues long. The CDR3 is CASSVDRGRGPLHF. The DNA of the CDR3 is TGTGCCAGCAGTGTGGACAGGGGGCGCGGACCCCTCCACTTT. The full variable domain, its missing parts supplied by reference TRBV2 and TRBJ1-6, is EPEVTQTPSHQVTQMGQEVILRCVPISNHLYFYWYRQILGQKVEFLVSFYNNEISEKSEIFDDQFSVERPDGSNFTLKIRSTKLEDSAMYFCASSVDRGRGPLHFGNGTRLTVT.

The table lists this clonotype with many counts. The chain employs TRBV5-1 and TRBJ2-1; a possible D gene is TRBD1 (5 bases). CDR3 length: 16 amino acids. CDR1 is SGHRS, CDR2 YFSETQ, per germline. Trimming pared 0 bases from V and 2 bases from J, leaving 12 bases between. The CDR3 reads CASSLGAGLTYNEQFF. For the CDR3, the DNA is TGCGCCAGCAGCTTGGGGGCAGGGCTTACCTACAATGAGCAGTTCTTC.

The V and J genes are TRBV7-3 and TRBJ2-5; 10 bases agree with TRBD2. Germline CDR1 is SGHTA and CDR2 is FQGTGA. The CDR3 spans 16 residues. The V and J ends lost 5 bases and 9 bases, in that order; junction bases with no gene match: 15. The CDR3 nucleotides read TGTGCCAGCAGCCAAGGAGGAGCGGGGGGGCCTCCGGCCCAGTACTTC. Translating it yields CASSQGGAGGPPAQYF.

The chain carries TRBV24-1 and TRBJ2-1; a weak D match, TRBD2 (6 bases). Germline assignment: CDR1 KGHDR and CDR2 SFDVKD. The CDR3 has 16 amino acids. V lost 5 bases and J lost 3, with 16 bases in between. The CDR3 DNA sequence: TGTGCCACCAGTGCCGCCTTGGCGGGAAGCTACAATGAGCAGTTCTTC. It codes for CATSAALAGSYNEQFF.

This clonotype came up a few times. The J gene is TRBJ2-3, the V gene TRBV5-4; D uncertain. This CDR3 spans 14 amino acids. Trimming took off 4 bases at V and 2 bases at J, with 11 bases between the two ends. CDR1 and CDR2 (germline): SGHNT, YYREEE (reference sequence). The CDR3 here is CASSTRINTDTQYF. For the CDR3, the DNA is TGTGCCAGCAGCACCCGGATTAACACAGATACGCAGTATTTT.